These 25 T cell receptor beta chains were all obtained from the same sample, sequenced in a study of T cells in localized non-small cell lung cancer (TCRdb year 2020). Libraries were made using the immunoSEQ multiplex PCR assay. This immuneACCESS table, as held by TCRdb, lists in-frame sequences with V and J called but not all clones. Of the missing ones, under half trace to an unresolved V gene in checked studies; the others have no known cause. In this sample the table shows under 100,000 clones, about 88% of which occur a single time. The ten largest clones capture 20% to 25% of the sample. The sample in question was peripheral blood, obtained before any cancer treatment. The receptors shown here come from a woman aged 40 to 75 with stage I squamous cell lung carcinoma.

The rearrangement uses TRBV30 and TRBJ1-6; possible D gene TRBD1, 6 bases. V was shortened by 4 bases and J by 3 bases, with 13 bases between the two germline ends. Germline V lookup: CDR1 GTSNPN, CDR2 SVGIG (reference sequence). There are 15 residues in the CDR3. CDR3 nucleotides: TGTGCCTGGACTAAACAGGGACTCTATAATTCACCCCTCCACTTT. It encodes CAWTKQGLYNSPLHF.

The chain joins TRBV10-3 to TRBJ2-1, with D possibly being TRBD1 or TRBD2 (5 bases each). The CDR3 has 15 residues. Germline V gene data show CDR1 as ENHRY and CDR2 as SYGVKD. Trimming removed 4 bases at V and 8 bases at J, with 18 bases between. The CDR3 protein is CAISGALGANDEQFF. Written as DNA, the CDR3 is TGTGCCATCAGTGGGGCCCTCGGGGCGAACGATGAGCAGTTCTTC.

This sequence joins TRBV11-2 and TRBJ1-1, with 7 positions matching TRBD1. J gave up 10 bases and V 0 bases, and 14 bases lay outside the gene matches. The V gene's germline CDR1 is SGHAT and CDR2 FQNNGV. The CDR3 consists of 16 residues. CDR3 sequence: CASSLEPLAGGSGAFF. The CDR3 DNA follows: TGTGCCAGCAGCTTAGAACCCCTTGCAGGGGGGAGCGGAGCTTTCTTT.

This chain connects TRBV18 to TRBJ2-3; D possibly corresponds to TRBD2 (6 bases). The germline V and J ends were trimmed by 3 bases and 6 bases, with 10 bases remaining between them. CDR3 size: 13 residues. CDR1 and CDR2 from the germline V gene are KGHSH and LQKENI. CDR3 coding DNA: TGTGCCAGCTCACCCCCCGGAGGGGATACGCAGTATTTT. It encodes CASSPPGGDTQYF.

V and J are TRBV30 and TRBJ2-7, with D unclear. From germline, CDR1 is GTSNPN and CDR2 SVGIG (reference sequence). The CDR3 runs to 13 residues. Trimming removed 0 bases from V and 2 bases from J, with 8 bases in between. CDR3 bases: TGTGCCTGGAGTGTAGAGTTGACCTACGAGCAGTACTTC. Translated: CAWSVELTYEQYF. Together with reference TRBV30 and TRBJ2-7, the CDR3 gives the full variable domain: SQTIHQWPATLVQPVGSPLSLECTVEGTSNPNLYWYRQAAGRGLQLLFYSVGIGQISSEVPQNLSASRPQDRQFILSSKKLLLSDSGFYLCAWSVELTYEQYFGPGTRLTVT.

The CDR3 loop is CASSVTGIYGYTF. The DNA for the CDR3 is TGTGCCAGCAGCGTTACGGGTATCTATGGCTACACCTTC. The chain employs TRBV9 and TRBJ1-2; D call uncertain. The V and J ends lost 2 bases and 4 bases respectively, with 9 bases between them. Germline CDR1 is SGDLS and CDR2 is YYNGEE. The CDR3 length is 13 residues.

V gene TRBV19 combines with J gene TRBJ2-7; D is tentatively TRBD1 or TRBD2 (7 bases each). The V gene's germline CDR1 is LNHDA and CDR2 SQIVND (reference sequence). Trimming removed 0 bases from V and 5 bases from J, with 23 bases in between. There are 18 residues in the CDR3. Written as DNA, the CDR3 is TGTGCCAGTAGTATAGATCTATCGGGGAGGGGGCGATACCACGAGCAGTACTTC. This codes for CASSIDLSGRGRYHEQYF. Using reference TRBV19 and TRBJ2-7 for the parts outside the CDR3, the full variable domain is DGGITQSPKYLFRKEGQNVTLSCEQNLNHDAMYWYRQDPGQGLRLIYYSQIVNDFQKGDIAEGYSVSREKKESFPLTVTSAQKNPTAFYLCASSIDLSGRGRYHEQYFGPGTRLTVT.

This rearrangement joins TRBV7-3 to TRBJ2-1, with 9 bases aligning to TRBD2. The V gene end was trimmed by 5 bases and the J gene end by 7 bases; junction bases not matched to a gene: 9. This CDR3 is 15 amino acids long. The germline gives CDR1 SGHTA, CDR2 FQGTGA. The CDR3 sequence: CASSASFGLANEQFF. CDR3 DNA: TGTGCCAGCAGCGCCAGTTTCGGACTAGCGAATGAGCAGTTCTTC.

The CDR3 bases are TGTGCCTGGTACCAGAGTCTCTATGGCTACACCTTC. Its protein is CAWYQSLYGYTF. V and J are TRBV30 and TRBJ1-2; D not certain. This CDR3 region has 12 residues. Germline CDR1 and CDR2: GTSNPN and SVGIG (reference sequence). V was clipped by 5 bases and J by 4 bases, with 11 bases between them. Using reference TRBV30 and TRBJ1-2 for the parts outside the CDR3, the full variable domain is SQTIHQWPATLVQPVGSPLSLECTVEGTSNPNLYWYRQAAGRGLQLLFYSVGIGQISSEVPQNLSASRPQDRQFILSSKKLLLSDSGFYLCAWYQSLYGYTFGSGTRLTVV.

The chain links TRBV2 to TRBJ2-1; 7 positions agree with TRBD1. The CDR3 contains 15 residues. The germline gives CDR1 SNHLY, CDR2 FYNNEI. The junction had 8 bases not matched to a gene; V was cut back by 6 bases and J by 3 bases. The CDR3 DNA is TGTGCCAGCAGAACGGCAGGGGGAATCTACAATGAGCAGTTCTTC. Translation gives CASRTAGGIYNEQFF.

The chain joins TRBV13 to TRBJ2-7; 7 nucleotides agree with TRBD1. J was trimmed by 2 bases and V by 4 bases; bases with no gene match: 5. CDR3 length equals 14 residues. Germline CDR1 reads PRHDT; CDR2 reads FYEKMQ (reference sequence). The CDR3 DNA follows: TGTGCCAGCAGCTCCTGGGACAGAGCCTACGAGCAGTACTTC. It specifies CASSSWDRAYEQYF.

The CDR3 sequence: CASSLGLGYTF. The CDR3 region has the DNA TGTGCCAGTAGTTTGGGGCTTGGCTACACCTTC. The chain joins TRBV19 to TRBJ1-2; D is perhaps TRBD1 (5 bases). With 5 bases removed from V and 7 bases from J, the gap between germline ends came to 8 bases. The CDR3 covers 11 residues. Per the germline V gene, CDR1 is LNHDA and CDR2 is SQIVND (reference sequence).

This rearrangement joins TRBV2 to TRBJ2-7; 7 bases align to TRBD1. CDR1 and CDR2 from the germline V gene are SNHLY and FYNNEI. With 2 bases clipped from V and 2 bases from J, the junction kept 3 bases outside the gene matches. The CDR3 contains 14 residues. DNA for the CDR3: TGTGCCAGCAGTGAACAGGGGACAGCCTACGAGCAGTACTTC. This encodes CASSEQGTAYEQYF.

The rearrangement links TRBV25-1 to TRBJ2-1, with D uncertain. Germline V gene data show CDR1 as MGHDK and CDR2 as SYGVNS. V lost 5 bases and J 9 bases, leaving 11 bases between the germline ends. The CDR3 totals 12 residues. This CDR3 reads CASSRATSEQFF. In nucleotides, the CDR3 is TGTGCCAGCAGTAGGGCCACAAGTGAGCAGTTCTTC.

V is TRBV11-3 and J is TRBJ2-6, with D hard to call. V dropped 3 bases and J dropped 0 bases, with 6 bases sitting between them. CDR1 SGHNT and CDR2 YENEEA come from the germline V gene. This CDR3 spans 15 amino acids. The CDR3 DNA reads as TGTGCCAGCAGCTTGTCCAGCTCTGGGGCCAACGTCCTGACTTTC. This codes for CASSLSSSGANVLTF.

The rearrangement links TRBV6-1 to TRBJ1-3; D ambiguous. Germline V gene data show CDR1 as MNHNS and CDR2 as SASEGT. The V and J ends lost 3 bases and 2 bases respectively, with 14 bases between them. The CDR3 loop spans 16 amino acids. CDR3 amino acids: CASSDDPPGPGNTIYF. The DNA for the CDR3 is TGTGCCAGCAGTGATGATCCCCCTGGACCTGGAAACACCATATATTTT.

V gene TRBV5-8 combines with J gene TRBJ1-5; 9 nucleotides match TRBD1. Germline trimming cut 1 base from V and 1 base from J; bases unmatched to any gene: 3. The CDR3 runs 16 residues. CDR1 and CDR2 (germline): SGHTS, YDEGEE. The CDR3 spells CASSLFGTGSNQPQHF. The DNA of the CDR3 is TGTGCCAGCAGCTTGTTCGGGACAGGGAGCAATCAGCCCCAGCATTTT.

The chain links TRBV14 to TRBJ1-1; D ambiguous. The ends were cut back, 4 bases at V and 3 bases at J, with 12 bases in the middle. Germline V gene sequence: CDR1 SGHDN, CDR2 FVKESK. CDR3 length: 14 residues. In nucleotides, the CDR3 is TGTGCCAGCAGCCTAACATTCGGGTACACTGAAGCTTTCTTT. It is translated as CASSLTFGYTEAFF.

This chain uses TRBV7-9 with TRBJ2-2, with D perhaps TRBD2 (6 bases). Per germline, CDR1 SEHNR and CDR2 FQNEAQ (reference sequence). The length of the CDR3 is 16 residues. V was shortened by 1 base and J by 3 bases, with 12 bases between the two germline ends. CDR3 coding DNA: TGTGCCAGCAGCTTAGGCTATTGGGAGGACACCGGGGAGCTGTTTTTT. This gives the protein CASSLGYWEDTGELFF.

This clone was counted a single time. CDR3 sequence (DNA): TGTGCCAGCAGCTTAGGCGGGGGGCCCCATCAGCCCCAGCATTTT. Protein: CASSLGGGPHQPQHF. The chain employs TRBV7-9 and TRBJ1-5; D is possibly TRBD1 (6 bases). Trimming removed 1 base at V and 5 bases at J, with 12 bases between. The CDR3 totals 15 residues. Germline lookup yields CDR1 SEHNR and CDR2 FQNEAQ (reference sequence).

This clone was recorded once. The gene calls are TRBV5-6 and TRBJ1-1; D might be TRBD1 (5 bases). The CDR3 is 15 residues long. In germline, CDR1 is SGHDT, CDR2 YYEEEE. The V gene lost 4 bases and the J gene lost 4 bases, with 17 bases spanning the gap. This CDR3 is CASSPNPWDGTEAFF. CDR3 nucleotide sequence: TGTGCCAGCAGCCCAAATCCTTGGGACGGCACTGAAGCTTTCTTT.

V usage is TRBV30 and J usage is TRBJ1-2; D unresolved. Trimming pared 2 bases from V and 5 bases from J, leaving 9 bases between. The germline gives CDR1 GTSNPN, CDR2 SVGIG (reference sequence). This CDR3 spans 12 amino acids. The CDR3 DNA reads as TGTGCCTGGAGTTTGCAGGCGTATGGCTACACCTTC. It encodes CAWSLQAYGYTF.

V is TRBV16 and J is TRBJ1-1; D call uncertain. V was pared by 0 bases and J by 1 base, with 9 bases between. Germline V CDR1 and CDR2: KGHSY, FQNENV. This CDR3 contains 15 residues. CDR3 in amino acids: CASSQSRTGNTEAFF. Here the CDR3 DNA reads TGTGCCAGCAGCCAATCGAGGACGGGGAACACTGAAGCTTTCTTT.

CDR3 nucleotide sequence: TGCGCCAGCAGCTTGTCCGGGACGTCGAATGAAAAACTGTTTTTT. This gives the protein CASSLSGTSNEKLFF. The chain links TRBV5-1 to TRBJ1-4, with a tentative D call TRBD1 (5 bases). The CDR3 sequence is 15 residues long. Looked up from germline, CDR1 is SGHRS and CDR2 is YFSETQ. V was trimmed by 1 base and J by 5 bases, leaving 12 bases between them.

J is TRBJ1-3 and V is TRBV9; D may be TRBD1 (6 bases). Germline CDR1 is SGDLS and CDR2 is YYNGEE. The CDR3 is made up of 16 amino acids. V was trimmed by 4 bases and J by 3 bases, leaving 17 bases between them. The CDR3 spells CASSPRDTSLGNTIYF. In DNA form, the CDR3 reads TGTGCCAGCAGCCCAAGGGACACCAGTCTTGGAAACACCATATATTTT.